One sample yielded the 21 T cell receptor beta chains listed below, sequenced in a study of response to subunit inactivated influenza vaccine. TCRdb re-derived calls from the RT-PCR reads in MiXCR, one entry per CDR3 protein. Here the sample spans 150,000 to 200,000 distinct CDR3 sequences, about 10% being singletons. Material: CD8+ T cells sorted from PBMCs, obtained roughly 24 months after vaccination. The source of these receptors is a man between 50 and 69 years old who received an inactivated influenza vaccine.

The chain joins TRBV4-3 to TRBJ2-6; 10 bases are shared with TRBD1. The trim removed 0 bases at V and 3 bases at J, leaving 11 bases unmatched. CDR1 and CDR2 from the germline V gene are LGHNA and YSLEER. The CDR3 length is 20 residues. The CDR3 reads CASSQDGIGTGVDGANVLTF. The CDR3 DNA is TGCGCCAGCAGCCAAGATGGAATCGGGACAGGGGTGGATGGGGCCAACGTCCTGACTTTC.

This chain joins TRBV4-1 and TRBJ2-3; D tentatively fits TRBD1 or TRBD2 (5 bases each). CDR3 length equals 17 residues. In germline, CDR1 is MGHRA, CDR2 YSYEKL. Trimming left V 4 bases short and J 2 bases short, with 19 bases between. The CDR3 coding sequence is TGCGCCAGCAGCCCGCACCCGGGGCCTACTCTCACAGATACGCAGTATTTT. Translated, it gives CASSPHPGPTLTDTQYF.

This clonotype occurred a few times. V is TRBV11-2 and J is TRBJ2-3; maybe TRBD1 (5 bases). Trimming stripped 5 bases from V and 6 bases from J, with 15 bases between. This CDR3 contains 14 residues. CDR1 is SGHAT, CDR2 FQNNGV, per germline. CDR3 coding DNA: TGTGCCAGCAGCAAACTCTGGGGCGAGGATACGCAGTATTTT. This gives the protein CASSKLWGEDTQYF.

This clonotype was counted only a few times. The chain employs TRBV28 and TRBJ2-7, with D uncertain. V was pared by 7 bases and J by 7 bases, with 17 bases between. The CDR3 runs 13 residues. CDR1 is MDHEN, CDR2 SYDVKM, per germline. Here the CDR3 DNA reads TGTGCCAGCACCCCCGGGCCTAGAGATGAGCAGTACTTC. This gives the protein CASTPGPRDEQYF.

CDR3 protein: CASSSTGVGTTFYNEQFF. CDR3 in DNA: TGTGCCAGCAGCTCCACAGGGGTGGGGACTACCTTCTACAATGAGCAGTTCTTC. The chain carries TRBV9 and TRBJ2-1; D possibly uses TRBD1 or TRBD2 (7 bases each). The V end was cut by 4 bases, the J end by 3 bases, with 23 bases between. Germline V gives CDR1 SGDLS, CDR2 YYNGEE. This CDR3 spans 18 amino acids.

This clonotype appeared a few times. The chain has TRBV12-3 or TRBV12-4 and TRBJ2-1; 7 bases fit TRBD1. This CDR3 has 16 amino acids. Germline trimming cut 6 bases from V and 5 bases from J; bases unmatched to any gene: 13. The CDR3 DNA is TGTGCCAGCAGCCTAAACCCGCCGGGACAGAACAATGAGCAGTTCTTC. Encoded protein: CASSLNPPGQNNEQFF.

The CDR3 region is CASSQDGDLAGYTF. In DNA, the CDR3 is TGTGCCAGCAGCCAAGACGGGGATCTCGCTGGCTACACCTTC. This chain links TRBV3-1 with TRBJ1-2; D not certain. V lost 0 bases and J 7 bases, leaving 12 bases between the germline ends. CDR3 size: 14 residues. Germline V gene data show CDR1 as LGHDT and CDR2 as YNNKEL (reference sequence).

This clonotype was seen a few times. This rearrangement joins TRBV27 to TRBJ2-5, with D uncertain. The CDR3 length is 17 residues. Per the germline V gene, CDR1 is MNHEY and CDR2 is SMNVEV (reference sequence). Trimming pared 3 bases from V and 4 bases from J, leaving 21 bases between. This CDR3 is CASSFLSAARWGETQYF. DNA for the CDR3: TGTGCCAGCAGTTTCCTCTCCGCGGCCCGGTGGGGAGAGACCCAGTACTTC.

The chain uses TRBV19 and TRBJ2-1, with D possibly matching TRBD1 (5 bases). The germline V gene encodes CDR1 LNHDA and CDR2 SQIVND (reference sequence). This CDR3 comprises 13 residues. V lost 5 bases to trimming and J lost 7 bases, with 12 bases between them. The CDR3 here is CASSLTQGNEQFF. DNA of the CDR3: TGTGCCAGTAGTCTCACCCAGGGAAATGAGCAGTTCTTC.

V is TRBV13 and J is TRBJ1-1; 7 bases align to TRBD1. This CDR3 has 15 amino acids. Looked up from germline, CDR1 is PRHDT and CDR2 is FYEKMQ (reference sequence). The trim removed 1 base at V and 6 bases at J, leaving 8 bases unmatched. The CDR3 reads CASSLVARQGPEAFF. Written as DNA, the CDR3 is TGTGCCAGCAGCTTAGTAGCCAGACAGGGCCCTGAAGCTTTCTTT. Using reference TRBV13 and TRBJ1-1 for the parts outside the CDR3, the full variable domain is AAGVIQSPRHLIKEKRETATLKCYPIPRHDTVYWYQQGPGQDPQFLISFYEKMQSDKGSIPDRFSAQQFSDYHSELNMSSLELGDSALYFCASSLVARQGPEAFFGQGTRLTVV.

This clonotype was detected many times. The J gene is TRBJ1-5, the V gene TRBV19; no clear D. CDR3 length: 13 residues. The germline V gene has CDR1 LNHDA and CDR2 SQIVND (reference sequence). Trimming took 1 base from V and 6 from J, leaving 7 bases between them. The CDR3 sequence: CASSIVSGQPQHF. As DNA, the CDR3 is TGTGCCAGTAGTATAGTGTCCGGTCAGCCCCAGCATTTT.

This clonotype was found a few times. The gene calls are TRBV6-2 or TRBV6-3 and TRBJ2-7, with 9 bases aligning to TRBD1. Germline V gene data show CDR1 as MNHEY and CDR2 as SVGEGT. Unmatched junction bases numbered 10, after V lost 2 bases and J lost 5 bases. The CDR3 extends over 16 amino acids. The CDR3 DNA sequence: TGTGCCAGCAGTTACAAAAGGACAGGGGTGACAAACGAGCAGTACTTC. Translating it yields CASSYKRTGVTNEQYF.

There are many counts of this clonotype. The V call is TRBV29-1, the J call TRBJ1-1; D is unclear. V lost 4 bases, J lost 11 bases, and 11 bases lay in between. The CDR3 sequence is 10 residues long. CDR1 and CDR2 (germline): SQVTM, ANQGSEA. This chain's CDR3 is CSVVAGWAFF. DNA for the CDR3: TGCAGCGTTGTTGCGGGGTGGGCTTTCTTT.

The J gene is TRBJ1-5, the V gene TRBV7-9; D gene uncertain. V lost 2 bases and J 4 bases, leaving 3 bases between the germline ends. There are 12 residues in the CDR3. The germline gives CDR1 SEHNR, CDR2 FQNEAQ (reference sequence). The DNA for the CDR3 is TGTGCCAGCAGCTTAAAGAATCAGCCCCAGCATTTT. Translation gives CASSLKNQPQHF.

This clonotype was observed many times. The genes are TRBV7-9 and TRBJ1-1; maybe TRBD1 (5 bases). V lost 11 bases and J 7 bases, leaving 17 bases between the germline ends. Germline values: CDR1 SEHNR, CDR2 FQNEAQ (reference sequence). The length of the CDR3 is 12 residues. CDR3 region: CAGWTGTGEAFF. The CDR3 DNA follows: TGTGCCGGATGGACGGGGACGGGTGAAGCTTTCTTT.

This clonotype was observed a few times. This CDR3 is CASSHGTGRLAYEQYF. The CDR3 DNA reads TGTGCCAGCAGTCACGGGACGGGGAGATTAGCCTACGAGCAGTACTTC. V gene TRBV6-2 or TRBV6-3 combines with J gene TRBJ2-7; D is perhaps TRBD1 or TRBD2 (5 bases each). V was pared by 5 bases and J by 2 bases, with 19 bases between. Germline V gives CDR1 MNHEY, CDR2 SVGEGT. The CDR3 totals 16 residues.

This clonotype came up a few times. This chain uses TRBV27 with TRBJ2-3; D is possibly TRBD2 (6 bases). V was cut by 2 bases and J by 1 base, with 13 bases left in between. The CDR3 is 16 amino acids. The germline V gene has CDR1 MNHEY and CDR2 SMNVEV (reference sequence). CDR3 protein: CASSLRGLTRTDTQYF. The CDR3 DNA sequence: TGTGCCAGCAGTTTACGGGGACTGACCCGCACAGATACGCAGTATTTT.

The rearrangement uses TRBV5-5 and TRBJ2-2; D remains unclear. Trimming took off 4 bases at V and 2 bases at J, with 6 bases between the two ends. There are 13 residues in the CDR3. Germline V gene data show CDR1 as SGHKS and CDR2 as YYEKEE (reference sequence). The CDR3 loop reads CASSRHNTGELFF. CDR3 nucleotides: TGTGCCAGCAGCCGACATAACACCGGGGAGCTGTTTTTT.

The chain employs TRBV18 and TRBJ2-7; D is ambiguous. The CDR3 is made up of 13 amino acids. V was clipped by 3 bases and J by 3 bases, with 9 bases between them. From germline, CDR1 is KGHSH and CDR2 LQKENI. The CDR3 bases are TGTGCCAGCTCACCCCCAGGAAACTACGAGCAGTACTTC. Its protein is CASSPPGNYEQYF.

V and J are TRBV29-1 and TRBJ1-1; D ambiguous. Germline loops: CDR1 SQVTM, CDR2 ANQGSEA. The CDR3 contains 12 residues. Deletions cut 4 bases from V and 1 base from J, with 7 bases between. In nucleotides, the CDR3 is TGCAGCGTTGTGTACGGGAACACTGAAGCTTTCTTT. This sequence encodes CSVVYGNTEAFF.

At least ten counts were recorded for this clonotype. The chain is built from TRBV28 and TRBJ2-1; no firm D call. Germline V gene lookup returns CDR1 MDHEN and CDR2 SYDVKM. CDR3 length: 14 residues. V lost 2 bases to trimming and J lost 2 bases, with 7 bases between them. The CDR3 region has the DNA TGTGCCAGCAGTTTACTCGCGACCTACAATGAGCAGTTCTTC. Translating it yields CASSLLATYNEQFF.